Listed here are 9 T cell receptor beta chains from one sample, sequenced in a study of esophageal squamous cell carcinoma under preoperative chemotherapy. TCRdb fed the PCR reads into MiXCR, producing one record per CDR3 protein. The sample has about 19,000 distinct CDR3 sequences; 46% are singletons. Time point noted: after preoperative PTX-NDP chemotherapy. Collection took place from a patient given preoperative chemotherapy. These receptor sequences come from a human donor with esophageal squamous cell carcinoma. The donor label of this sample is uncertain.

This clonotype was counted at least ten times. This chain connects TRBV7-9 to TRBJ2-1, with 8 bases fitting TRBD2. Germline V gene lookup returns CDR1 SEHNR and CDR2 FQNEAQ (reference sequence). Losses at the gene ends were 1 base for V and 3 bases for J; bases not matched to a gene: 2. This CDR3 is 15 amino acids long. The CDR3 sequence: CASSLDGRVYNEQFF. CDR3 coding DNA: TGTGCCAGCAGCTTAGACGGGAGGGTCTACAATGAGCAGTTCTTC.

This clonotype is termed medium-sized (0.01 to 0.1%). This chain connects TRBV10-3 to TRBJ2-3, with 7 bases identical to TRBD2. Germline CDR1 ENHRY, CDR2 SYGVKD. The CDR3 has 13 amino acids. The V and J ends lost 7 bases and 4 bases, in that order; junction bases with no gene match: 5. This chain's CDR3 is CAIMAGVPDTQYF. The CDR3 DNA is TGTGCCATCATGGCGGGAGTACCAGATACGCAGTATTTT.

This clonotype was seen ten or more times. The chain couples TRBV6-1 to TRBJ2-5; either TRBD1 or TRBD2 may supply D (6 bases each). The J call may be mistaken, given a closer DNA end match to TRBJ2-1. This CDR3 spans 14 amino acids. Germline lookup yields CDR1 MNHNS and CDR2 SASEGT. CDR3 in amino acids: CASSEAGGAETQFF. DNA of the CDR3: TGTGCCAGCAGTGAAGCGGGGGGCGCAGAGACCCAGTTCTTC.

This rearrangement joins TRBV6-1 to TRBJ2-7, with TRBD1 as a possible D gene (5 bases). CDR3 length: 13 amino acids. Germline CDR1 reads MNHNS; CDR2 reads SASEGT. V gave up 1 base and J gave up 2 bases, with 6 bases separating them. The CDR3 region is CASSEEGAYEQYF. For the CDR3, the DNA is TGTGCCAGCAGTGAAGAAGGGGCCTACGAGCAGTACTTC.

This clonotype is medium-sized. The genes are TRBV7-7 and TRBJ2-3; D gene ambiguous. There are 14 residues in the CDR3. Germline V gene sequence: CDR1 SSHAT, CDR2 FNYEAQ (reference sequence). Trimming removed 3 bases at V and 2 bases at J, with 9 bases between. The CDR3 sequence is CASSLGTDTDTQYF. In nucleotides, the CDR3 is TGTGCCAGCAGCTTGGGCACCGACACAGATACGCAGTATTTT.

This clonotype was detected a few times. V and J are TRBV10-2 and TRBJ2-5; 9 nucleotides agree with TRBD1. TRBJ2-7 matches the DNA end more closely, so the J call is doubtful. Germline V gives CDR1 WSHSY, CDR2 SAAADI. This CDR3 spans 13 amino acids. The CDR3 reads CASHTDRGYEQYF. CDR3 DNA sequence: TGCGCCAGTCACACGGACAGGGGTTACGAGCAGTACTTC.

CDR3 sequence (DNA): TGTGCCAGCAGTCTGACTAGGGGTGGGTCCCAGTACTTC. This encodes CASSLTRGGSQYF. The V call is TRBV6-1, the J call TRBJ2-1; perhaps TRBD2 as D (6 bases). With the DNA end fitting TRBJ2-5 better, the J assignment may be wrong. The CDR3 consists of 13 residues. Germline V gives CDR1 MNHNS, CDR2 SASEGT.

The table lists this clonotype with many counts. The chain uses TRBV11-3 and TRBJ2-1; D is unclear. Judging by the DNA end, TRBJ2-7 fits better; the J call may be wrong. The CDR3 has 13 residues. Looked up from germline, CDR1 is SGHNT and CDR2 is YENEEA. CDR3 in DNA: TGTGCCAGCAGCTTAGCCGAAACCTACGAGCAGTACTTC. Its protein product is CASSLAETYEQYF.

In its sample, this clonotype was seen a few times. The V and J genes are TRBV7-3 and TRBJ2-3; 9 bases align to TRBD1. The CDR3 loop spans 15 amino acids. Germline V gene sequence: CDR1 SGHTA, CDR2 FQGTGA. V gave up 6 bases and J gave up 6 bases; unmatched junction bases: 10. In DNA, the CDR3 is TGTGCCAGCAGTTATCAGGGACAGGGCTTCGATACGCAGTATTTT. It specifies CASSYQGQGFDTQYF.